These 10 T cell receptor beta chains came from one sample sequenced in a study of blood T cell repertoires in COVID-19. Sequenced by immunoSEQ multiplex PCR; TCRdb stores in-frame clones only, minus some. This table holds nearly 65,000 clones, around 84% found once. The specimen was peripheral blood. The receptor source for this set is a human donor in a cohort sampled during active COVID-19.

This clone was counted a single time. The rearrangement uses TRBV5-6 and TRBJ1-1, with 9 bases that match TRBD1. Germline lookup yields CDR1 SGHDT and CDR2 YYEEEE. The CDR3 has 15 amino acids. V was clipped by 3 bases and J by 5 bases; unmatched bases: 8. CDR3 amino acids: CASSSGTGMRTEAFF. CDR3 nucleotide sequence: TGTGCCAGCAGCTCTGGGACAGGGATGAGGACTGAAGCTTTCTTT.

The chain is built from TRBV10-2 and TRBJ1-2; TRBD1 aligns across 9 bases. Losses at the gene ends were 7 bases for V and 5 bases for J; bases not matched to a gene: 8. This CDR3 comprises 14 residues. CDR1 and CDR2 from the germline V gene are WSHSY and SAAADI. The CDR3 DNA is TGCGCCAGCAACGCCGGACAGGGGCGGTATGGCTACACCTTC. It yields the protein CASNAGQGRYGYTF.

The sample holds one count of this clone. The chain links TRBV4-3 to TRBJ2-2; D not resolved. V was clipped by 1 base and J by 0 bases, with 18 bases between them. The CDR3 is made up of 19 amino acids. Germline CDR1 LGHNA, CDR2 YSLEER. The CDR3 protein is CASSQGRWLSTPNTGELFF. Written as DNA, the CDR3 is TGCGCCAGCAGCCAAGGTCGTTGGTTGAGCACCCCGAACACCGGGGAGCTGTTTTTT.

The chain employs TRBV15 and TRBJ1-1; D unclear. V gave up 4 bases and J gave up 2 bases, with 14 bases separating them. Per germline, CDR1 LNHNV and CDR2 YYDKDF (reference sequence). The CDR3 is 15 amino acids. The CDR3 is CATSILPRINTEAFF. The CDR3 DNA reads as TGTGCCACCAGCATTTTACCCAGGATCAACACTGAAGCTTTCTTT.

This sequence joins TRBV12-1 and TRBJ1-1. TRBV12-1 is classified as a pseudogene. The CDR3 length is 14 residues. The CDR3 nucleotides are TGTGCCAGCAGCTTCGGGGGGCTGAACACTGAAGCTTTCTTT. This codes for CASSFGGLNTEAFF.

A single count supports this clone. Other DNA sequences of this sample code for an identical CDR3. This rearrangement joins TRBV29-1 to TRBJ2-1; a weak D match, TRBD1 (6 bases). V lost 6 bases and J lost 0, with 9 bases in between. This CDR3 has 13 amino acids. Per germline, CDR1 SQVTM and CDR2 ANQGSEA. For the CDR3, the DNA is TGCAGCGTACAAGGGGGCTCCTACAATGAGCAGTTCTTC. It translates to CSVQGGSYNEQFF.

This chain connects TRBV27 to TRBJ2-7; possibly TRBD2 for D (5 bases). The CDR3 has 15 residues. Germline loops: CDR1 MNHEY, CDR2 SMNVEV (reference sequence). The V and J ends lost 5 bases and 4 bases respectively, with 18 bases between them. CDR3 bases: TGTGCCAGCAGTCGAACTTCCGGGAATCGTTACGAGCAGTACTTC. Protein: CASSRTSGNRYEQYF.

CDR3: CASSKTSGGNEQFF. The CDR3 DNA sequence: TGTGCCAGCAGCAAGACTAGCGGTGGGAATGAGCAGTTCTTC. This chain joins TRBV9 and TRBJ2-1; the match to TRBD2 covers 9 bases. The CDR3 is made up of 14 amino acids. Germline V lookup: CDR1 SGDLS, CDR2 YYNGEE. Losses at the gene ends were 4 bases for V and 7 bases for J; bases not matched to a gene: 6.

DNA of the CDR3: TGTGCCAGCAGCAAAGTGGGGGGGGCTAACTATGGCTACACCTTC. This encodes CASSKVGGANYGYTF. The chain joins TRBV21-1 to TRBJ1-2. TRBV21-1 has pseudogene status. The CDR3 is 15 amino acids.

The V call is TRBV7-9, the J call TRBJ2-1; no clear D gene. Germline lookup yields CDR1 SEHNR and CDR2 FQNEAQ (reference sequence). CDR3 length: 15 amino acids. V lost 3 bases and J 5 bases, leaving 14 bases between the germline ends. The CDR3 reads CASSLSAADHNEQFF. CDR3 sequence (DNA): TGTGCCAGCAGCTTGTCCGCGGCAGACCACAATGAGCAGTTCTTC.